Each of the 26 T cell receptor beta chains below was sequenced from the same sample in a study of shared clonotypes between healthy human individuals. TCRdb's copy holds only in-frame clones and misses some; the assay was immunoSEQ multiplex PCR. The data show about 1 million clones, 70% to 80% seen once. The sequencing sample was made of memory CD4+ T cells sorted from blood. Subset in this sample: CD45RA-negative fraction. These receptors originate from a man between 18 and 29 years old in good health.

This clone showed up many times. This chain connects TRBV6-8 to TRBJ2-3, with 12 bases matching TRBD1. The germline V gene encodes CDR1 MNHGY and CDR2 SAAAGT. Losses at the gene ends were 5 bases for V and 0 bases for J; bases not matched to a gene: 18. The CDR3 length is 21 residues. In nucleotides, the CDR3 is TGTGCCAGCAGTGCCTTAACGGGACAGGGGGCCCCAGTCTCTAGCACAGATACGCAGTATTTT. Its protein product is CASSALTGQGAPVSSTDTQYF.

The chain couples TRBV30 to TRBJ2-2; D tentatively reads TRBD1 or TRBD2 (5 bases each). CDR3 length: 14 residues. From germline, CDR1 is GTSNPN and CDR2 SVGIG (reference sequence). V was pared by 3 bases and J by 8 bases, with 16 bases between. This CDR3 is CAWRGLGAPGELFF. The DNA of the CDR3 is TGTGCCTGGAGGGGGCTGGGAGCCCCGGGGGAGCTGTTTTTT.

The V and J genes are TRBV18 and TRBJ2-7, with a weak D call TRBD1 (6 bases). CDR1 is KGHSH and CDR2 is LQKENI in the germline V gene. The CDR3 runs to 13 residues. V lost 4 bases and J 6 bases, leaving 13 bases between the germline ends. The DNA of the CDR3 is TGTGCCAGCTCACAGTTCGACAGGACCGAGCAGTACTTC. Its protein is CASSQFDRTEQYF.

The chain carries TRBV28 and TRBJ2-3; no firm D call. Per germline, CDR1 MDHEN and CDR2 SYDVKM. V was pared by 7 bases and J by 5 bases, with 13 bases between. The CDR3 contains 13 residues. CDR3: CASTVPGVDTQYF. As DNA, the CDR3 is TGTGCCAGCACCGTTCCCGGTGTAGATACGCAGTATTTT.

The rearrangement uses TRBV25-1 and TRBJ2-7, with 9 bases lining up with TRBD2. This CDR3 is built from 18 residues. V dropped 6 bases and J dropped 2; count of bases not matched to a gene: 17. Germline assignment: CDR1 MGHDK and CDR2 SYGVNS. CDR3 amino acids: CASRWGLAGPVPPYEQYF. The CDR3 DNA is TGTGCCAGCAGGTGGGGGCTAGCGGGGCCCGTTCCCCCCTACGAGCAGTACTTC.

For the CDR3, the DNA is TGTGCCAGTCCCCACCGACCCCGGGTGACCCAAGAGACCCAGTACTTC. This sequence encodes CASPHRPRVTQETQYF. The chain couples TRBV9 to TRBJ2-5; no firm D call. Looked up from germline, CDR1 is SGDLS and CDR2 is YYNGEE. The ends were cut back, 8 bases at V and 1 base at J, with 21 bases in the middle. This CDR3 is built from 16 residues.

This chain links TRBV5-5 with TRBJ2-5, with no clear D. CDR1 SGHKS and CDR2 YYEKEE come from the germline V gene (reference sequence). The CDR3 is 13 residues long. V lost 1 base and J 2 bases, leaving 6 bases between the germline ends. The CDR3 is CASSLPLQETQYF. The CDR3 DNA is TGTGCCAGCAGCTTGCCCTTACAAGAGACCCAGTACTTC.

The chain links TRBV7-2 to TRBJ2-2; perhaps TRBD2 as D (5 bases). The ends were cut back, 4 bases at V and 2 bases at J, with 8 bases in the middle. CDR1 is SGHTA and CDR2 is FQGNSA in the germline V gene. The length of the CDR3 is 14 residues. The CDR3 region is CASSSTTNTGELFF. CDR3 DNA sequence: TGTGCCAGCAGCTCGACTACTAACACCGGGGAGCTGTTTTTT.

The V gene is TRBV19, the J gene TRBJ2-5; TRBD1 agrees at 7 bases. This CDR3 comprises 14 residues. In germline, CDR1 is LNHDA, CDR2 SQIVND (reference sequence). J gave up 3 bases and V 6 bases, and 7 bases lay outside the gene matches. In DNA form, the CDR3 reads TGTGCCAGTAGCTTGACAGGGTGGGAAGAGACCCAGTACTTC. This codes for CASSLTGWEETQYF.

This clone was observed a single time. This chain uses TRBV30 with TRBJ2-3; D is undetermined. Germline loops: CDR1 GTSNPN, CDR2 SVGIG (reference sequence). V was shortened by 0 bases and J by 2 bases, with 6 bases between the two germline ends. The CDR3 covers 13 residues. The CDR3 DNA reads TGTGCCTGGAGTGTACTGTCCACAGATACGCAGTATTTT. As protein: CAWSVLSTDTQYF. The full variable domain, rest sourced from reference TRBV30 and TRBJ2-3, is SQTIHQWPATLVQPVGSPLSLECTVEGTSNPNLYWYRQAAGRGLQLLFYSVGIGQISSEVPQNLSASRPQDRQFILSSKKLLLSDSGFYLCAWSVLSTDTQYFGPGTRLTVL.

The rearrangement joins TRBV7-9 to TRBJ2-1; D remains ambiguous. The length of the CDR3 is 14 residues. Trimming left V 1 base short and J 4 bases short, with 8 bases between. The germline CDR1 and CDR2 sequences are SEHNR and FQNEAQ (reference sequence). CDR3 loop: CASSLDGAYNEQFF. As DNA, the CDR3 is TGTGCCAGCAGCTTAGATGGCGCTTACAATGAGCAGTTCTTC. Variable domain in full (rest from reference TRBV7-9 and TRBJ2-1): DTGVSQNPRHKITKRGQNVTFRCDPISEHNRLYWYRQTLGQGPEFLTYFQNEAQLEKSRLLSDRFSAERPKGSFSTLEIQRTEQGDSAMYLCASSLDGAYNEQFFGPGTRLTVL.

The CDR3 DNA sequence: TGCGCCAGCAGCTTGCGGACTAGCGGGGTTTACAATGAGCAGTTCTTC. This translates into CASSLRTSGVYNEQFF. V and J are TRBV5-1 and TRBJ2-1, with TRBD2 matching 12 bases. The CDR3 sequence is 16 residues long. Germline CDR1 SGHRS, CDR2 YFSETQ. Trimming at V came to 1 base and at J to 4 bases, leaving 3 bases not matched to a gene.

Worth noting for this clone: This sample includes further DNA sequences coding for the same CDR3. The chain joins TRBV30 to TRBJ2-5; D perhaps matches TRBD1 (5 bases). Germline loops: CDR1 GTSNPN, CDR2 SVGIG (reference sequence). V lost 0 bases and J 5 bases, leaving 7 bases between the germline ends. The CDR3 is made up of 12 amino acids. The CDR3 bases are TGTGCCTGGAGTGTTTCAGGGGAGACCCAGTACTTC. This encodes CAWSVSGETQYF.

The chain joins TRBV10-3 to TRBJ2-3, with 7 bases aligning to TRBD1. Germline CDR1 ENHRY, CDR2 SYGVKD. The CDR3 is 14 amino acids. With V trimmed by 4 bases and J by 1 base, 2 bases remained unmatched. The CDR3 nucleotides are TGTGCCATCAGTGCTGGGACAGGCACAGATACGCAGTATTTT. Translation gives CAISAGTGTDTQYF.

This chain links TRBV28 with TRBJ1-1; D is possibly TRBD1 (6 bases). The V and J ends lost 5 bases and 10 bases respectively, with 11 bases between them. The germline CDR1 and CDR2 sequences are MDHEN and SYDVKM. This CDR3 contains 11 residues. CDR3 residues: CASSATGRAFF. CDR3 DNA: TGTGCCAGCAGTGCCACAGGGAGAGCTTTCTTT.

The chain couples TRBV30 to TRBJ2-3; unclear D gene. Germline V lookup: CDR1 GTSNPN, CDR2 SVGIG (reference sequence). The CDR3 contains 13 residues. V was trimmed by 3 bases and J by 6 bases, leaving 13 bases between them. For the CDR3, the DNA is TGTGCCTGGAGCCTACTCCTCGGTGATACGCAGTATTTT. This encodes CAWSLLLGDTQYF. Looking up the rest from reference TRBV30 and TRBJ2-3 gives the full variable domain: SQTIHQWPATLVQPVGSPLSLECTVEGTSNPNLYWYRQAAGRGLQLLFYSVGIGQISSEVPQNLSASRPQDRQFILSSKKLLLSDSGFYLCAWSLLLGDTQYFGPGTRLTVL.

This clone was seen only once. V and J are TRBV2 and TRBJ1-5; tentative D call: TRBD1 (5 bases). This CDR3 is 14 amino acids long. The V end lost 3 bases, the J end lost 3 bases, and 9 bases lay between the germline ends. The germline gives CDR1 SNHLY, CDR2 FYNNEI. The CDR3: CASSEGQANQPQHF. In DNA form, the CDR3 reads TGTGCCAGCAGTGAGGGGCAGGCCAATCAGCCCCAGCATTTT.

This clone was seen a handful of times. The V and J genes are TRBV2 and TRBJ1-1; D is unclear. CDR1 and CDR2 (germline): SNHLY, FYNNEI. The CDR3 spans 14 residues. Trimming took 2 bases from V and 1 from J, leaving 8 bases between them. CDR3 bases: TGTGCCAGCAGTGAAACGGACCCGAACACTGAAGCTTTCTTT. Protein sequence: CASSETDPNTEAFF.

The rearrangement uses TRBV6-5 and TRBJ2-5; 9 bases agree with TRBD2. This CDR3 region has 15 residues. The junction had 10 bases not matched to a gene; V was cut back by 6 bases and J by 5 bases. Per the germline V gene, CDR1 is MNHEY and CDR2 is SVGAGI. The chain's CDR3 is CASRSSGGVWETQYF. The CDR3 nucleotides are TGTGCCAGCAGGAGTAGCGGGGGTGTGTGGGAGACCCAGTACTTC.

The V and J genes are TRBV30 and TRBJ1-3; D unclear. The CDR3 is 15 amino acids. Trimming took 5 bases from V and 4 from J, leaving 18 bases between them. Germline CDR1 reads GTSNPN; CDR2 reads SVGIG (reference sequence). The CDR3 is CAWLISGRTGNTIYF. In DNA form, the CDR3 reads TGTGCCTGGCTCATTTCGGGGAGAACCGGAAACACCATATATTTT.

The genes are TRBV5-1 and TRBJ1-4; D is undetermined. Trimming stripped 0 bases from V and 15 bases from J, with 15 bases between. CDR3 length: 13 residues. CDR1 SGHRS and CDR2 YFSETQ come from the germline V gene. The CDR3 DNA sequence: TGCGCCAGCAGCTTGGTCCAGGACGGAGCAGTGTTTTTT. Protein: CASSLVQDGAVFF.

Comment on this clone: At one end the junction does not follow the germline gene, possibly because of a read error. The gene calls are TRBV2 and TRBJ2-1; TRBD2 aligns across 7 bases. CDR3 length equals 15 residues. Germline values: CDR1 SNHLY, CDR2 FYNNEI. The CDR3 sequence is CASREGREFKNEQFF. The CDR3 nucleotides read TGTGCCAGCAGGGAAGGGAGGGAGTTTAAGAATGAGCAGTTCTTC.

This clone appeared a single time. The CDR3 protein is CASIHWPPENEKLFF. CDR3 nucleotide sequence: TGTGCCAGTATTCACTGGCCCCCGGAAAATGAAAAACTGTTTTTT. This chain links TRBV19 with TRBJ1-4; D call uncertain. V was cut by 7 bases and J by 5 bases, with 17 bases left in between. The CDR3 length is 15 residues. Per germline, CDR1 LNHDA and CDR2 SQIVND (reference sequence).

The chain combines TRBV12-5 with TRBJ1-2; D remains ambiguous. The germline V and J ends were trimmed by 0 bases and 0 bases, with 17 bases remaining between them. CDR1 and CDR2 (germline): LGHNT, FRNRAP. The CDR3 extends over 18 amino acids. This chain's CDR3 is CASGLVLEGRIPNYGYTF. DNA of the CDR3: TGTGCTAGTGGTTTGGTACTAGAGGGAAGAATACCTAACTATGGCTACACCTTC. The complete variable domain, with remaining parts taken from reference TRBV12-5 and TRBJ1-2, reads DARVTQTPRHKVTEMGQEVTMRCQPILGHNTVFWYRQTMMQGLELLAYFRNRAPLDDSGMPKDRFSAEMPDATLATLKIQPSEPRDSAVYFCASGLVLEGRIPNYGYTFGSGTRLTVV.

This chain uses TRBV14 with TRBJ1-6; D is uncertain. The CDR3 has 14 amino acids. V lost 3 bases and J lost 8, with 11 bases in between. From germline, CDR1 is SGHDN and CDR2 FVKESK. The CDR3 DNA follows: TGTGCCAGCAGCCATATGTCTCGGGATTCACCCCTCCACTTT. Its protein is CASSHMSRDSPLHF.

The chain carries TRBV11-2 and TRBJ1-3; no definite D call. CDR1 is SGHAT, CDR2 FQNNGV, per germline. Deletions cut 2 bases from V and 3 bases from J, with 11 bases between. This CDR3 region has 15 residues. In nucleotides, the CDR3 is TGTGCCAGCAGCTTATATTTCGGCGTTGGAAACACCATATATTTT. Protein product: CASSLYFGVGNTIYF.